The 9 T cell receptor beta chains below come from one sample, sequenced in a study of EBV T-cell therapy then PD-1 blockade in nasopharyngeal carcinoma. Clones were read by immunoSEQ multiplex PCR, and TCRdb kept only the in-frame ones, dropping some. Of some 21,000 clones listed, over 75% were seen once; the top ten hold approximately 30%. Treatment given: AdE1-LMPpoly-expanded autologous EBV-specific T-cell therapy followed by anti-PD-1 nivolumab. These receptors are not linked to any known antigen. Source: CD8+ T cells from blood, taken at approximately day 61 from a patient whose treatment included autologous EBV-specific T cells and nivolumab. Receptors were obtained from a man between 40 and 49 years old with nasopharyngeal carcinoma.

The chain employs TRBV9 and TRBJ2-3; 12 positions match TRBD1. Germline-derived CDR1 and CDR2 are SGDLS and YYNGEE. J was trimmed by 4 bases and V by 6 bases; bases with no gene match: 6. The CDR3 contains 15 residues. CDR3 nucleotide sequence: TGTGCCAGCAAAAAGGGACAGGGGGCAGCAGATACGCAGTATTTT. This gives the protein CASKKGQGAADTQYF.

V usage is TRBV29-1 and J usage is TRBJ2-7; D not certain. The V end was cut by 4 bases, the J end by 2 bases, with 12 bases between. Germline CDR1 is SQVTM and CDR2 is ANQGSEA. There are 13 residues in the CDR3. The CDR3 bases are TGCAGCGTTGGAGCAGGAGTTCCCTACGAGCAGTACTTC. Residues: CSVGAGVPYEQYF.

DNA of the CDR3: TGTGCCAGCAGCTTTTATCATCCCGGGACAGGGAAGTACAATGAGCAGTTCTTC. Amino acids: CASSFYHPGTGKYNEQFF. V is TRBV7-6 and J is TRBJ2-1, with 9 bases aligning to TRBD1. This CDR3 has 18 residues. CDR1 and CDR2 from the germline V gene are SGHVS and FNYEAQ. After removal of 3 bases from V and 4 bases from J, the junction contained 13 bases not matched to a gene.

The V call is TRBV28, the J call TRBJ2-2; no clear D gene. V shed 2 bases and J shed 2 bases, with 6 bases lying between them. There are 14 residues in the CDR3. Germline V lookup: CDR1 MDHEN, CDR2 SYDVKM. The CDR3 DNA follows: TGTGCCAGCAGTTTAAGACTTAACACCGGGGAGCTGTTTTTT. This translates into CASSLRLNTGELFF.

V and J are TRBV19 and TRBJ2-7; 8 positions agree with TRBD1. CDR3 length equals 15 residues. The J segment lost 3 bases and the V segment lost 2 bases, leaving 6 bases of the junction unmatched. The V gene's germline CDR1 is LNHDA and CDR2 SQIVND (reference sequence). The CDR3 region has the DNA TGTGCCAGTAGTATACAGGGGGCCTCGATCTACGAGCAGTACTTC. It translates to CASSIQGASIYEQYF.

This chain uses TRBV7-6 with TRBJ2-1, with a weak D call TRBD2 (5 bases). The V end was cut by 0 bases, the J end by 6 bases, with 9 bases between. CDR3 length equals 14 residues. Germline loops: CDR1 SGHVS, CDR2 FNYEAQ. CDR3 sequence reads: CASSLAMSGNEQFF. The CDR3 nucleotides read TGTGCCAGCAGCTTAGCGATGAGCGGCAATGAGCAGTTCTTC. The whole variable domain, remainder taken from reference TRBV7-6 and TRBJ2-1, is GAGVSQSPRYKVTKRGQDVALRCDPISGHVSLYWYRQALGQGPEFLTYFNYEAQQDKSGLPNDRFSAERPEGSISTLTIQRTEQRDSAMYRCASSLAMSGNEQFFGPGTRLTVL.

J is TRBJ2-1 and V is TRBV4-3; 10 nucleotides align to TRBD2. Germline V gene data show CDR1 as LGHNA and CDR2 as YSLEER. The CDR3 length is 18 residues. The V and J ends lost 0 bases and 2 bases, in that order; junction bases with no gene match: 7. The CDR3 sequence is CASSQEGVAGGPYNEQFF. The DNA of the CDR3 is TGCGCCAGCAGCCAAGAGGGCGTAGCGGGGGGCCCCTACAATGAGCAGTTCTTC.

The chain has TRBV6-4 and TRBJ2-1; 14 nucleotides agree with TRBD2. With 4 bases clipped from V and 6 bases from J, the junction kept 5 bases outside the gene matches. Germline values: CDR1 MRHNA, CDR2 SNTAGT. The CDR3 loop spans 16 amino acids. This CDR3 reads CASSVAGTSGGNEQFF. CDR3 in DNA: TGTGCCAGCAGTGTAGCCGGGACTAGCGGGGGCAATGAGCAGTTCTTC.

As DNA, the CDR3 is TGCGCCAGCAGCCAAGTTGGTAGGACCGAGCAGTACTTC. Residues: CASSQVGRTEQYF. The gene calls are TRBV4-1 and TRBJ2-7, with D uncertain. In germline, CDR1 is MGHRA, CDR2 YSYEKL. The CDR3 contains 13 residues. With 1 base removed from V and 6 bases from J, the gap between germline ends came to 10 bases.